Listed below are T cell receptor beta chains from one sample, sequenced in a study of shared clonotypes between healthy human individuals. Here immunoSEQ multiplex PCR was the method, and the copy in TCRdb shows in-frame clones only, minus some. Seen here are approximately 330,000 clones, 70% to 75% observed once, and the top ten hold 8% to 13%. Sequencing was performed on memory CD4+ T cells sorted from blood. These TCRs come from a young man in good health. CDR3s include the opening cysteine and the closing phenylalanine or tryptophan. Fields, in order: D gene, clone size, V gene, J gene, CDR3 DNA, CDR3 protein. A D gene is named only where the DNA matches it firmly. Where a row states a size, it is once, few, many or the class of an expanded clone; other rows omit it.

D: TRBD1; size: -; V: TRBV28; J: TRBJ2-1; DNA: TGTGCCAGCAGTTTTATCAGAACGATTACCGGGACAGGGGAAAATGAGCAGTTCTTC; CDR3: CASSFIRTITGTGENEQFF
D: -; size: -; V: TRBV7-3; J: TRBJ2-1; DNA: TGTGCCAGCAGCCCCAGACAAACGGGCTCCACCAATGAGCAGTTCTTC; CDR3: CASSPRQTGSTNEQFF
D: TRBD1; size: -; V: TRBV18; J: TRBJ2-7; DNA: TGTGCCAGCTCACCATTAGGACAGGGGTCCCACGAGCAGTACTTC; CDR3: CASSPLGQGSHEQYF
D: -; size: many; V: TRBV5-1; J: TRBJ1-2; DNA: TGCGCCAGCAGCGTAAAGGACCACTATGGCTACACCTTC; CDR3: CASSVKDHYGYTF
D: -; size: -; V: TRBV18; J: TRBJ1-1; DNA: TGTGCCAGCTCACCAAGAGGGATCGATGAAGCTTTCTTT; CDR3: CASSPRGIDEAFF
D: -; size: -; V: TRBV30; J: TRBJ2-1; DNA: TGTGCCTGGAGTTCCGGTACAACTTACAATGAGCAGTTCTTC; CDR3: CAWSSGTTYNEQFF
D: -; size: few; V: TRBV5-5; J: TRBJ2-2; DNA: TGTGCCAGCAGCCTAATCAGGGATTACGGGGAGCTGTTTTTT; CDR3: CASSLIRDYGELFF
D: -; size: many; V: TRBV19; J: TRBJ1-1; DNA: TGTGCCAGTAGTATAAGGGGACAGAACACTGAAGCTTTCTTT; CDR3: CASSIRGQNTEAFF
D: -; size: -; V: TRBV7-8; J: TRBJ2-3; DNA: TGTGCCAGCAGCTTAGTAGGAAACACAGATACGCAGTATTTT; CDR3: CASSLVGNTDTQYF
D: TRBD2; size: -; V: TRBV10-1; J: TRBJ2-1; DNA: TGCGCCAGCAGCCAACATAGCGGGAGTGGTAATGAGCAGTTCTTC; CDR3: CASSQHSGSGNEQFF
D: TRBD1; size: -; V: TRBV18; J: TRBJ1-4; DNA: TGTGCCAGCTCAATAGCTTCGAACAGGGGGTCTGAAAAACTGTTTTTT; CDR3: CASSIASNRGSEKLFF
D: -; size: -; V: TRBV7-2; J: TRBJ1-5; DNA: TGTGCCAGCAAATCGAGGTGGGGCAATCAGCCCCAGCATTTT; CDR3: CASKSRWGNQPQHF
D: -; size: -; V: TRBV5-4; J: TRBJ2-7; DNA: TGTGCCAGCAGTCGCAGCAGCACTTACTCCTACGAGCAGTACTTC; CDR3: CASSRSSTYSYEQYF
D: -; size: -; V: TRBV5-1; J: TRBJ2-7; DNA: TGCGCCAGCAGCTTGGTACGGGGTTCCGGCCACGAGCAGTACTTC; CDR3: CASSLVRGSGHEQYF
D: -; size: -; V: TRBV28; J: TRBJ1-5; DNA: TGTGCCAGCAGTTTCCCGCGGGTCAGGGCCCAGCATTTT; CDR3: CASSFPRVRAQHF
D: TRBD1; size: -; V: TRBV18; J: TRBJ1-2; DNA: TGTGCCAGCTCGCTTTCCGGGACAGGGGATGGCTACACCTTC; CDR3: CASSLSGTGDGYTF
D: -; size: few; V: TRBV11-2; J: TRBJ2-1; DNA: TGTGCCAGCAGCTTAGCTTGGGGACTCAACAATGAGCAGTTCTTC; CDR3: CASSLAWGLNNEQFF
D: -; size: -; V: TRBV18; J: TRBJ1-6; DNA: TGTGCCAGCTCACCCGCGGGAAATTCACCCCTCCACTTT; CDR3: CASSPAGNSPLHF
D: TRBD2; size: -; V: TRBV2; J: TRBJ2-4; DNA: TGTGCCAGCAGTGATGGGACTAGCGACAAAAACATTCAGTACTTC; CDR3: CASSDGTSDKNIQYF
D: -; size: -; V: TRBV27; J: TRBJ1-1; DNA: TGTGCCAGCAGTTTTGGAGCAGCCAACACTGAAGCTTTCTTT; CDR3: CASSFGAANTEAFF
D: TRBD2; size: few; V: TRBV5-1; J: TRBJ2-2; DNA: TGCGCCAGCAGCCCGACTAGCGGGAGGGCCGGGGCCGGGGAGCTGTTTTTT; CDR3: CASSPTSGRAGAGELFF
D: TRBD1; size: -; V: TRBV2; J: TRBJ2-7; DNA: TGTGCCAGCACTCCGGGACAGGGGACCGGCGAGCAGTACTTC; CDR3: CASTPGQGTGEQYF
D: -; size: -; V: TRBV7-8; J: TRBJ2-5; DNA: TGTGCCAGCAGCCCCTCCTTACAAGAGACCCAGTACTTC; CDR3: CASSPSLQETQYF
D: TRBD1; size: -; V: TRBV5-1; J: TRBJ1-2; DNA: TGCGCCAGCAGCGGTTGGCAGGGGGATGGCTACACCTTC; CDR3: CASSGWQGDGYTF
D: TRBD2; size: -; V: TRBV2; J: TRBJ2-5; DNA: TGTGCCAGCAGTAAGGGACTAGCGGAGACCCAGTACTTC; CDR3: CASSKGLAETQYF